This passage covers 21 T cell receptor beta chains from one sample sequenced in a study of tumor and adjacent non-tumor tissue in lung cancer. Three rounds of nested PCR, following a modified ARM-PCR protocol, produced the TCRbeta library. TCRdb redid the calling of the multiplex PCR reads with MiXCR, one entry per CDR3 protein. This table has over 85,000 distinct CDR3 sequences, about 87% appearing once. No cell sorting was done before RNA was extracted from the tissue. Input material: lung tumor tissue. The receptors come from a man between 65 and 85 years old with non-small cell lung cancer.

About this clonotype itself: Possible read error: a much larger clone is one base away. A read error is likely, as this CDR3 ends without the conserved phenylalanine or tryptophan. This chain joins TRBV28 and TRBJ1-2, with D perhaps matching TRBD1 (6 bases). CDR1 is MDHEN and CDR2 is SYDVKM in the germline V gene. V was clipped by 4 bases and J by 4 bases, with 13 bases between them. CDR3 length equals 14 residues. CDR3 sequence reads: CASSSSGATYGYTL. CDR3 nucleotides: TGTGCCAGCAGTTCATCAGGGGCAACCTATGGCTACACCCTC.

This clonotype occurred once. The J gene is TRBJ2-3, the V gene TRBV6-2 or TRBV6-3; weak D call: TRBD1 (6 bases). The J call may be faulty, since TRBJ1-5 better matches the DNA end. This CDR3 comprises 15 residues. The V gene's germline CDR1 is MNHEY and CDR2 SVGEGT. CDR3 coding DNA: TGTGCCAGCAGGGCAGGGGACCTTATTAAAGATACGCAGCATTTT. It codes for CASRAGDLIKDTQHF.

In regard to this clonotype: One junction end does not reproduce the germline sequence, and a read error may be involved. The rearrangement links TRBV12-3 or TRBV12-4 to TRBJ1-2; no definite D call. The CDR3 sequence is 13 residues long. CDR3 region: CASGFPRSYGYTF. CDR3 nucleotides: TGTGCCAGCGGTTTTCCCAGGAGCTATGGCTACACCTTC.

The chain employs TRBV6-9 and TRBJ1-6; D ambiguous. The CDR3 runs to 18 residues. V gave up 4 bases and J gave up 6 bases, with 22 bases separating them. CDR1 is MNHGY and CDR2 is SVAAGI in the germline V gene. The CDR3 spells CASSFGSREVSSNSPLHF. CDR3 coding DNA: TGTGCCAGCAGTTTTGGTTCTAGGGAGGTTTCTTCTAATTCACCCCTCCACTTT.

In the case of this clonotype: One end of the junction varies from germline; a read error may be responsible. CDR3 sequence: CTSSSIGGGTEAIF. The CDR3 DNA is TGTACCAGTAGTTCGATCGGAGGGGGCACTGAAGCTATCTTT. J is TRBJ1-1 and V is TRBV6-2 or TRBV6-3; 7 bases fit TRBD1. Per the germline V gene, CDR1 is MNHEY and CDR2 is SVGEGT. The CDR3 totals 14 residues.

A few counts support this clonotype. A much larger clone lies one base from this, so it may be a read error. The genes are TRBV20-1 and TRBJ2-3, with 13 bases aligning to TRBD2. The germline gives CDR1 DFQATT, CDR2 SNEGSKA (reference sequence). The CDR3 is made up of 14 amino acids. In nucleotides, the CDR3 is TGCAGTGCTCCACTAGCGGGAGGGCCGAATACGCAGTGTTTT. Its protein product is CSAPLAGGPNTQCF.

As regards this clonotype: As the CDR3 is not closed by the conserved phenylalanine or tryptophan, this likely results from a read error. The V and J genes are TRBV12-3 or TRBV12-4 and TRBJ1-2, with D unclear. This CDR3 is 11 amino acids long. The CDR3: CASILGDGYTL. DNA of the CDR3: TGTGCCAGCATCCTGGGAGATGGTTACACCTTA.

Of note for this clonotype: The final CDR3 position lacks the conserved phenylalanine or tryptophan, pointing to a likely read error. The limits of the CDR3 on the DNA are not certain, so only TCRdb's listed CDR3 is given. V usage is TRBV11-2 and J usage is TRBJ2-5; the DNA was not used to check the table's D call, TRBD2. Germline V CDR1 and CDR2: SGHAT, FQNNGV. The CDR3 extends over 15 residues, inclusive of both ends. CDR3 region: CASSISPGTNGTQYI.

Notes on this clonotype: Possible read error: a much larger clone is one base away. Since no conserved phenylalanine or tryptophan closes the CDR3, a read error is the likely cause. As DNA, the CDR3 is TGTGCCAGCAGTTCGGGGCTTTATAACTATGGCTACACCTTA. This translates into CASSSGLYNYGYTL. The rearrangement joins TRBV28 to TRBJ1-2; a weak D match, TRBD1 (5 bases). The CDR3 loop spans 14 amino acids. V shed 4 bases and J shed 1 base, with 10 bases lying between them. CDR1 and CDR2 (germline): MDHEN, SYDVKM.

Of note for this clonotype: The junction departs from germline at one end; a sequencing error may be responsible. V gene TRBV14 combines with J gene TRBJ2-1, with D perhaps TRBD1 (5 bases). CDR3 size: 14 residues. CDR1 is SGHDN and CDR2 is FVKESK in the germline V gene. CDR3 sequence reads: CANSIQGPYNEEFF. The CDR3 DNA reads as TGTGCCAACAGCATCCAGGGCCCTTACAATGAAGAATTCTTC.

This clonotype is classed as medium-sized. The CDR3 DNA reads as TGCAGCGTGCGACGGGGGACCTCCTACGAGCAGTACTTC. Encoded protein: CSVRRGTSYEQYF. This chain uses TRBV29-1 with TRBJ2-7; a possible D gene is TRBD2 (6 bases). V was pared by 6 bases and J by 0 bases, with 12 bases between. Germline-derived CDR1 and CDR2 are SQVTM and ANQGSEA. This CDR3 has 13 amino acids.

This chain links TRBV6-6 with TRBJ2-3; D assignment may be TRBD1 or TRBD2 (5 bases each). Germline-derived CDR1 and CDR2 are MNHNY and SVGAGI (reference sequence). This CDR3 is built from 12 residues. The V and J ends lost 6 bases and 4 bases respectively, with 8 bases between them. The CDR3 bases are TGTGCCAGCAGACAGGAGGCAGATACGCAGTATTTT. Protein sequence: CASRQEADTQYF.

Details on this clonotype: At one of its ends the junction is not consistent with the germline gene, which may arise from a read error. This chain links TRBV7-9 with TRBJ2-3; no definite D call. Germline V gene data show CDR1 as SEHNR and CDR2 as FQNEAQ (reference sequence). The length of the CDR3 is 16 residues. CDR3 sequence: CASSLASASFTVTQYF. The DNA of the CDR3 is TGTGCCAGCAGCTTAGCTTCAGCTAGTTTCACAGTTACGCAGTATTTT.

Comments on this clonotype: Without the conserved terminal phenylalanine or tryptophan, this CDR3 likely stems from a read error. The chain carries TRBV20-1 and TRBJ1-6; 9 bases line up with TRBD1. The CDR3 extends over 15 amino acids. The germline gives CDR1 DFQATT, CDR2 SNEGSKA (reference sequence). CDR3 nucleotide sequence: TGCAATGCTAAGACAGGGGGAATTTTTCGGTCACCCCTCCACTTA. Its protein is CNAKTGGIFRSPLHL.

For this clonotype: The junction differs from germline at one of its ends, possibly a read error. DNA for the CDR3: TGCAGCGTCTGCGGCATTCCCCGTGAAAAAGTGTTTTTT. Translating gives CSVCGIPREKVFF. This chain connects TRBV29-1 to TRBJ1-4; D remains unclear. The CDR3 loop spans 13 amino acids. CDR1 is SQVTM and CDR2 is ANQGSEA in the germline V gene.

Of note for this clonotype: Mismatch with germline at one junction end may stem from a read error. The gene calls are TRBV5-1 and TRBJ2-2; 11 nucleotides align to TRBD1. The CDR3 length is 14 residues. Germline CDR1 SGHRS, CDR2 YFSETQ. CDR3 sequence: CASNLDRGPGELFF. As DNA, the CDR3 is TGTGCCAGCAACTTGGACAGGGGGCCCGGGGAGCTGTTTTTT.

This clonotype has only one observation. The CDR3 DNA reads as TGTGCCAGCAGTTACCACAGGTTTGAGCAGTTCTTC. It encodes CASSYHRFEQFF. The chain joins TRBV11-2 to TRBJ2-1, with D tentatively TRBD1 (5 bases). Germline CDR1 reads SGHAT; CDR2 reads FQNNGV. The ends were cut back, 6 bases at V and 9 bases at J, with 12 bases in the middle. The CDR3 runs 12 residues. The full variable domain, rest sourced from reference TRBV11-2 and TRBJ2-1, is EAGVAQSPRYKIIEKRQSVAFWCNPISGHATLYWYQQILGQGPKLLIQFQNNGVVDDSQLPKDRFSAERLKGVDSTLKIQPAKLEDSAVYLCASSYHRFEQFFGPGTRLTVL.

Of note for this clonotype: Given the absence of the conserved phenylalanine or tryptophan at the CDR3 end, a read error is likely. The chain is built from TRBV4-1 and TRBJ2-5; D may be TRBD2 (5 bases). This CDR3 region has 14 residues. Looked up from germline, CDR1 is MGHRA and CDR2 is YSYEKL. The CDR3 DNA follows: TGCGCCAGCTGCCAACAGTGGAGGCAAGATACCCAGTACCTC. Its translation is CASCQQWRQDTQYL.

For this clonotype: Just one base apart from a much larger clone, this may be a read error. The rearrangement links TRBV5-1 to TRBJ2-6; D is unresolved. The germline gives CDR1 SGHRS, CDR2 YFSETQ. The CDR3 extends over 15 amino acids. The CDR3 is CTSRSGRSGANVLTF. Written as DNA, the CDR3 is TGCACCAGCAGGTCCGGGCGCTCTGGGGCCAACGTCCTGACTTTC.

About this clonotype: Sequence at one end of the junction differs from germline and may be a read error. The chain combines TRBV6-1 with TRBJ2-1; 9 positions agree with TRBD1. The CDR3 runs 15 residues. The germline V gene encodes CDR1 MNHNS and CDR2 SASEGT. In nucleotides, the CDR3 is TGTACCAGCAGACAGGGGGTGTCAATGTACAATGAGCAGTTCTTC. It encodes CTSRQGVSMYNEQFF.

A word on this clonotype: Given the absence of the conserved phenylalanine or tryptophan at the CDR3 end, a read error is likely. The DNA is omitted, as the CDR3 cannot be located on it reliably, and the CDR3 follows TCRdb's listing. V and J are TRBV5-6 and TRBJ2-7; the table gives TRBD2 as D, unverified against the DNA. Germline CDR1 and CDR2: SGHDT and YYEEEE. Counting both end residues, the CDR3 totals 14 amino acids. Here the CDR3 reads CASSPGGWSYKEYL.